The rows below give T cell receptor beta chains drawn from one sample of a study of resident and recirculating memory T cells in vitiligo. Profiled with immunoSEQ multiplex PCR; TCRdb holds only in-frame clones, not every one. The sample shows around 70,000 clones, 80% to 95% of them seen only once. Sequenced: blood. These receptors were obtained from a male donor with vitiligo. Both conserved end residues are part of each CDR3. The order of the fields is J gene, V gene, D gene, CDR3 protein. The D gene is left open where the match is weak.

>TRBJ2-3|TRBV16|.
CASSQSQGSSDTQYF
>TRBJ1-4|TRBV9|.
CASSARRAGSGGELFF
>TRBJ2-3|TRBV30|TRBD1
CAWSGGTGVDTQYF
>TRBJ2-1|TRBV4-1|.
CASSWGTYNEQFF
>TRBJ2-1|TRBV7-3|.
CASSLIPGVTYNEQFF
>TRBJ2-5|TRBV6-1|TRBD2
CASSVRLAGGRETQYF
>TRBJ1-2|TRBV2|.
CASRSSNRDGYTF
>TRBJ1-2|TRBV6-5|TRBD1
CASSYVQGVYGYTF
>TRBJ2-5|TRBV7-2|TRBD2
CASSSRLAGQETQYF
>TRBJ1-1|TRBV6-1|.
CASSESPGRNTEAFF
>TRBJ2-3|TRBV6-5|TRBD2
CASSYAGGSTDTQYF
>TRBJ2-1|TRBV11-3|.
CASSLVSGAYNEQFF
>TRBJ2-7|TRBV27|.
CASMEGYEQYF
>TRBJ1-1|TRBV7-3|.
CASSLGGVAREAFF
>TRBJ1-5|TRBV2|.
CASSEARSGYQPQHF
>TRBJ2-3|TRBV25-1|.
CASSERQADTQYF
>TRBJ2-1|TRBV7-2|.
CASSLTETEQFF
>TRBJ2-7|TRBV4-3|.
CASSQDLGRYEQYF
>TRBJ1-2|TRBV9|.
CASSVNREINYGYTF
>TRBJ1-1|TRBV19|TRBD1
CASSIRTGRGNTEAFF
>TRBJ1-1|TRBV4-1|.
CASSRGGAEAFF
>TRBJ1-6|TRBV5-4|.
CASSPGEGRESPLHF
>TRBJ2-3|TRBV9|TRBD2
CASSVAGGWGFDTQYF
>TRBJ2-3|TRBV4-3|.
CASSQGGVSAIADTQYF
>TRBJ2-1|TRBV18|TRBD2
CASSPAGDTTNEQFF
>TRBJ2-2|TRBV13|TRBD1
CASSLGRRGSTGELFF
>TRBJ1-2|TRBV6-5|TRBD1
CASSYAGQKNYGYTF
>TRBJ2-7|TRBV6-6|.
CASSYSEEYEQYF
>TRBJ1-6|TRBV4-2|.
CASSQEGGSYNSPLHF
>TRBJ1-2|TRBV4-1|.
CASSQDNVGQTSGYTF
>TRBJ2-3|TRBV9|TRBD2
CASSGLAPDTQYF
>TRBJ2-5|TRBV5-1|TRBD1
CASSPGQKETQYF
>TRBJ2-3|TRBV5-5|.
CASSPLQADTQYF
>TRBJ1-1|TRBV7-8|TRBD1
CASSSWTGIHTEAFF
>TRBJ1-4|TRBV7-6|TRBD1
CASSLRGQGNEKLFF
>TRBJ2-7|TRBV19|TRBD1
CASSYRRDRASEQYF
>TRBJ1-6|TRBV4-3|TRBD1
CASSQGQGSPLHF
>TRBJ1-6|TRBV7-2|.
CASRSYRDDSPLHF
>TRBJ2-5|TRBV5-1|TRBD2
CASSVGTSGKETQYF
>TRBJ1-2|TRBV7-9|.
CASIPGGTYGYTF
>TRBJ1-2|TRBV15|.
CATSRDFSYGYTF
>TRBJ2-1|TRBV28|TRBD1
CASSSGGSYNEQFF
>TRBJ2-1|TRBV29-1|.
CSVGGQFNEQFF
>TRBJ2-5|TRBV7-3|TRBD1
CASSLRGQGEETQYF
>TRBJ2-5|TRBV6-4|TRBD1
CASSAGTGGQETQYF
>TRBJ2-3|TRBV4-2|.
CASSGNRRGQADTQYF
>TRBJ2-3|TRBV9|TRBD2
CASSAGLVGTDTQYF
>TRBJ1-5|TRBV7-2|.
CASSVRGGGNQPQHF
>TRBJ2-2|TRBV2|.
CASRQMGAATGELFF
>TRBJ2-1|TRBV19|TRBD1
CASSPQRTGVRNEQFF
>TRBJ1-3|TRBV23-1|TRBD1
CASSQTGQSGNTIYF